The 14 T cell receptor beta chains listed next were all sequenced from one sample in a study of blood T cell repertoires in COVID-19. The protocol was immunoSEQ multiplex PCR, while the TCRdb copy is restricted to in-frame clones and leaves out a portion. The sample has about 160,000 clones, more than 80% seen once; the top ten hold 2.2%. Sequences were obtained from peripheral blood. Every receptor here comes from a man aged 65 to 85 with acute or convalescent COVID-19.

The chain recombines TRBV27 with TRBJ2-7; a weak D match, TRBD2 (5 bases). Trimming removed 3 bases from V and 2 bases from J, with 11 bases in between. The germline CDR1 and CDR2 sequences are MNHEY and SMNVEV (reference sequence). There are 14 residues in the CDR3. CDR3 in DNA: TGTGCCAGCAGTTTGTTGGGGAGAGCCTACGAGCAGTACTTC. Its protein is CASSLLGRAYEQYF.

The chain employs TRBV23-1 and TRBJ2-4; maybe TRBD1 (6 bases). TRBV23-1 is marked as an open reading frame, function uncertain. This CDR3 has 16 amino acids. Deletions cut 8 bases from V and 8 bases from J, with 25 bases between. The DNA for the CDR3 is TGCGCCAGCTTCTGTCTCGGACAGCCCTTAGGGGACATTCAGTACTTC. Its protein product is CASFCLGQPLGDIQYF.

The V and J genes are TRBV5-1 and TRBJ1-6; the match to TRBD1 covers 9 bases. The V gene's germline CDR1 is SGHRS and CDR2 YFSETQ. The CDR3 spans 16 residues. The J segment lost 8 bases and the V segment lost 3 bases, leaving 9 bases of the junction unmatched. CDR3 region: CASSSYYGQGYSPLHF. The CDR3 DNA follows: TGCGCCAGCAGCTCATACTACGGACAGGGGTATTCACCCCTCCACTTT.

The chain's CDR3 is CASSLGHGGGKLFF. As DNA, the CDR3 is TGTGCCAGCAGCTTAGGCCATGGGGGAGGAAAACTGTTTTTT. The rearrangement links TRBV13 to TRBJ1-4, with a possible D match to TRBD1 (5 bases). The ends were cut back, 0 bases at V and 10 bases at J, with 12 bases in the middle. Germline CDR1 reads PRHDT; CDR2 reads FYEKMQ (reference sequence). This CDR3 comprises 14 residues. The complete variable domain, with remaining parts taken from reference TRBV13 and TRBJ1-4, reads AAGVIQSPRHLIKEKRETATLKCYPIPRHDTVYWYQQGPGQDPQFLISFYEKMQSDKGSIPDRFSAQQFSDYHSELNMSSLELGDSALYFCASSLGHGGGKLFFGSGTQLSVL.

The V and J genes are TRBV6-5 and TRBJ1-4; 8 bases are shared with TRBD1. CDR1 and CDR2 from the germline V gene are MNHEY and SVGAGI. The junction had 3 bases not matched to a gene; V was cut back by 6 bases and J by 12 bases. CDR3 length equals 11 residues. CDR3 sequence reads: CASRPDRELFF. The CDR3 DNA reads TGTGCCAGCAGACCGGACAGGGAACTGTTTTTT.

The V and J genes are TRBV5-4 and TRBJ2-5, with TRBD2 matching over 12 bases. The CDR3 sequence is 18 residues long. V lost 4 bases to trimming and J lost 1 base; unmatched junction nucleotides: 11. CDR1 and CDR2 (germline): SGHNT, YYREEE (reference sequence). The CDR3 protein is CASSGGLAGDPTQETQYF. The CDR3 DNA reads TGTGCCAGCAGCGGGGGACTAGCGGGCGACCCAACCCAAGAGACCCAGTACTTC.

The chain recombines TRBV9 with TRBJ2-5, with a possible D match to TRBD2 (5 bases). Germline values: CDR1 SGDLS, CDR2 YYNGEE. The CDR3 length is 14 residues. V was pared by 3 bases and J by 9 bases, with 18 bases between. CDR3 protein: CASSAGLDGSAQYF. The DNA for the CDR3 is TGTGCCAGCAGCGCCGGACTGGACGGGTCGGCCCAGTACTTC.

V usage is TRBV7-8 and J usage is TRBJ2-3; perhaps TRBD1 as D (5 bases). Germline lookup yields CDR1 SGHVS and CDR2 FQNEAQ. The CDR3 totals 15 residues. The ends were cut back, 5 bases at V and 4 bases at J, with 16 bases in the middle. CDR3 sequence: CASSIGAAGADTQYF. The CDR3, as DNA: TGTGCCAGCAGCATTGGGGCGGCAGGAGCAGATACGCAGTATTTT.

The J gene is TRBJ1-2, the V gene TRBV27; a possible D gene is TRBD1 (5 bases). Trimming left V 8 bases short and J 2 bases short, with 18 bases between. Germline CDR1 MNHEY, CDR2 SMNVEV (reference sequence). CDR3 length: 15 residues. The CDR3 loop reads CASASQPGQNYGYTF. CDR3 in DNA: TGTGCCAGCGCCAGCCAGCCAGGGCAGAACTATGGCTACACCTTC.

The chain is built from TRBV7-9 and TRBJ2-1, with 7 nucleotides matching TRBD1. Losses at the gene ends were 5 bases for V and 2 bases for J; bases not matched to a gene: 9. Germline V gene sequence: CDR1 SEHNR, CDR2 FQNEAQ (reference sequence). This CDR3 is 16 amino acids long. CDR3 nucleotide sequence: TGTGCCAGCAGCGCCTACGAGAGGGGGCCCTACAATGAGCAGTTCTTC. Amino acids: CASSAYERGPYNEQFF.

V is TRBV23-1 and J is TRBJ2-5; 9 bases are a match to TRBD2. TRBV23-1 is marked as an open reading frame, function uncertain. Losses at the gene ends were 6 bases for V and 0 bases for J; bases not matched to a gene: 5. The CDR3 consists of 15 residues. The CDR3 DNA reads as TGCGCCAGCAGGGGGGCTAGCGGGGACCAAGAGACCCAGTACTTC. Translation gives CASRGASGDQETQYF.

The V and J genes are TRBV29-1 and TRBJ1-2; 8 nucleotides match TRBD1. The CDR3 runs to 15 residues. CDR1 SQVTM and CDR2 ANQGSEA come from the germline V gene. V lost 3 bases to trimming and J lost 7 bases; unmatched junction nucleotides: 13. The CDR3 sequence: CSVDPTGQGAGGYTF. Here the CDR3 DNA reads TGCAGCGTTGATCCCACCGGGCAGGGGGCAGGTGGCTACACCTTC.

The chain joins TRBV9 to TRBJ2-3; a weak D match, TRBD1 (5 bases). The CDR3 covers 13 residues. Germline loops: CDR1 SGDLS, CDR2 YYNGEE. V lost 3 bases to trimming and J lost 3 bases, with 8 bases between them. The CDR3 bases are TGTGCCAGCAGCGAGAGACAGACAGATACGCAGTATTTT. It is translated as CASSERQTDTQYF.

The rearrangement joins TRBV19 to TRBJ2-1; D is possibly TRBD2 (5 bases). From germline, CDR1 is LNHDA and CDR2 SQIVND (reference sequence). This CDR3 is 15 amino acids long. Trimming took off 1 base at V and 4 bases at J, with 11 bases between the two ends. DNA for the CDR3: TGTGCCAGTAGTATAGCCAGCGGCCCGTACAATGAGCAGTTCTTC. Protein product: CASSIASGPYNEQFF.